The TCR beta chain under discussion was sequenced for a study of cytomegalovirus exposure and HLA in healthy donors. Study-level information: Assignment to the Caucasian-associated ancestry cluster applied to around 80% of the approximately 360 genotyped donors.

A remark on this clone: Its cognate antigen is unknown.

The PCR made use of 60 Vbeta and 13 Jbeta primers. Data came from immunoSEQ multiplex PCR; TCRdb stores just in-frame clones and leaves some out. Of more than 100,000 clones listed, more than 75% were seen once; the top ten hold around 5.5%. Study outcomes and limitations: For most subjects, TCR beta sequences were reported to predict HLA-A and HLA-B alleles with accuracy. Clonal expansion was found to be greater in HLA-associated TCR beta chains than in equally common others in a later analysis. Association of a missense DCLRE1C variant with TCR beta V- and J-gene trimming was reported in a later analysis.

The source of this sequence is a woman aged 30 to 39 in good health and CMV-seronegative. Source material: PBMCs.

The CDR3 here is CASSTDRVRETQYF. CDR3 nucleotides: TGTGCCAGCAGCACCGACAGGGTTAGAGAGACCCAGTACTTC. The chain couples TRBV7-9 to TRBJ2-5, with 7 nucleotides matching TRBD1. Germline CDR1 SEHNR, CDR2 FQNEAQ (reference sequence). The CDR3 totals 14 residues. With V trimmed by 5 bases and J by 4 bases, 7 bases remained unmatched.